The present T cell receptor (beta chain) was sequenced within a study of yellow fever vaccine responses in identical twins. As to this clonotype: Its antigen is still unknown.

TCRdb itself ran the RT-PCR reads through MiXCR, one entry per CDR3 protein. The sample carries over a thousand distinct CDR3 sequences, approximately 80% recorded once. General observations from the study: Twins' vaccine T cell response reportedly gave the appearance of partial convergence and partial personalization.

V gave up 0 bases and J gave up 3 bases, with 9 bases separating them. CDR3 length: 15 amino acids. Germline loops: CDR1 SGHTA, CDR2 FQGTGA. This receptor was identified in a young woman who received the yellow fever vaccine. The chain employs TRBV7-3 and TRBJ1-3; D remains unclear. This specimen was T cells from blood (PBMCs), unsorted or a sorted subset (not recorded which), taken before or after yellow fever vaccination (not recorded which). CDR3 DNA: TGTGCCAGCAGCTTAACGTTTGGGGTTGGAAACACCATATATTTT. Translation: CASSLTFGVGNTIYF.